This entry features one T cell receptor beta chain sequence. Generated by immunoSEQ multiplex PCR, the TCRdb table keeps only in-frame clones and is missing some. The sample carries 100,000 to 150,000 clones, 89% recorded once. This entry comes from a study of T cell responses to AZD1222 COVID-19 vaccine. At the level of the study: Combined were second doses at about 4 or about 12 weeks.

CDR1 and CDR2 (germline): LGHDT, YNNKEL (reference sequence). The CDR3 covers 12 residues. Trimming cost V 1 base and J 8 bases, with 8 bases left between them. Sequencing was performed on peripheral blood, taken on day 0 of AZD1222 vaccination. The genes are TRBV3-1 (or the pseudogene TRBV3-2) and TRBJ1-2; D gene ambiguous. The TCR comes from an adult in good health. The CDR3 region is CASSQGGEGYTF. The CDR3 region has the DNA TGTGCCAGCAGCCAAGGGGGAGAGGGCTACACCTTC.